Below are 24 T cell receptor beta chains sequenced from a single sample in a study of blood T cell repertoires in COVID-19. Libraries were prepared by immunoSEQ multiplex PCR; TCRdb keeps only in-frame clonotypes and omits some of them. The table lists over 45,000 clones, about 90% of them singletons, with 5.5% to 7.5% in the top ten. The specimen sequenced was peripheral blood. The receptor set was obtained from a woman aged 55-69 years with active or convalescent COVID-19.

J is TRBJ1-1 and V is TRBV6-5, with 8 bases lining up with TRBD1. V lost 2 bases to trimming and J lost 4 bases; unmatched junction nucleotides: 9. Per germline, CDR1 MNHEY and CDR2 SVGAGI. This CDR3 comprises 16 residues. The CDR3 bases are TGTGCCAGCAGTTACAGCCACCTGGACAGGGCCACTGAAGCTTTCTTT. Its translation: CASSYSHLDRATEAFF.

This chain links TRBV6-5 with TRBJ2-2, with 14 bases that match TRBD2. Germline V gene sequence: CDR1 MNHEY, CDR2 SVGAGI. V shed 6 bases, J shed 5 bases, and the junction held 2 bases outside the gene matches. The CDR3 contains 15 residues. In nucleotides, the CDR3 is TGTGCCAGCAGGGGGACTAGCGGGAGAACCGGGGAGCTGTTTTTT. Protein product: CASRGTSGRTGELFF.

The rearrangement joins TRBV12-5 to TRBJ2-1, with 9 bases lining up with TRBD2. Germline V CDR1 and CDR2: LGHNT, FRNRAP. V lost 3 bases to trimming and J lost 4 bases; unmatched junction nucleotides: 4. The CDR3 length is 15 residues. CDR3 region: CASGLGLAGYNEQFF. The CDR3 DNA reads TGTGCTAGTGGTTTAGGGCTAGCGGGGTACAATGAGCAGTTCTTC.

The V and J genes are TRBV9 and TRBJ2-7; D is unclear. This CDR3 spans 15 amino acids. Germline-derived CDR1 and CDR2 are SGDLS and YYNGEE. Trimming cost V 3 bases and J 0 bases, with 13 bases left between them. The CDR3 DNA follows: TGTGCCAGCAGCGGAGATAGCAGCTTCTCCTACGAGCAGTACTTC. This codes for CASSGDSSFSYEQYF.

The gene calls are TRBV6-2 or TRBV6-3 and TRBJ1-5, with no clear D. This CDR3 is 13 amino acids long. With 4 bases removed from V and 0 bases from J, the gap between germline ends came to 4 bases. Germline CDR1 and CDR2: MNHEY and SVGEGT. The CDR3 DNA sequence: TGTGCCAGCAGTTCCTATAGCAATCAGCCCCAGCATTTT. Translated: CASSSYSNQPQHF.

This rearrangement joins TRBV5-4 to TRBJ1-6; D call uncertain. The germline V gene has CDR1 SGHNT and CDR2 YYREEE (reference sequence). The V gene lost 0 bases and the J gene lost 12 bases, with 10 bases spanning the gap. The CDR3 contains 13 residues. The DNA of the CDR3 is TGTGCCAGCAGCTTGGGATTGGGAGAACCCCTCCACTTT. Encoded protein: CASSLGLGEPLHF.

The chain links TRBV7-2 to TRBJ2-5, with 11 bases lining up with TRBD1. Germline CDR1 SGHTA, CDR2 FQGNSA. The V gene end was trimmed by 4 bases and the J gene end by 4 bases; junction bases not matched to a gene: 8. This CDR3 contains 16 residues. CDR3 amino acids: CASSSSGTGGLETQYF. The CDR3 bases are TGTGCCAGCAGCTCTTCCGGGACAGGGGGTTTAGAGACCCAGTACTTC.

The chain couples TRBV28 to TRBJ2-2; no definite D call. The CDR3 has 12 residues. Between the trimmed V and J ends, which lost 11 bases and 7 bases, there was a span of 14 bases. Germline V gives CDR1 MDHEN, CDR2 SYDVKM. The CDR3 coding sequence is TGTGCCCTAGGCGAGCCAAGCGGGGAGCTGTTTTTT. Its translation is CALGEPSGELFF. The variable domain in full, with the rest retrieved from reference TRBV28 and TRBJ2-2, is DVKVTQSSRYLVKRTGEKVFLECVQDMDHENMFWYRQDPGLGLRLIYFSYDVKMKEKGDIPEGYSVSREKKERFSLILESASTNQTSMYLCALGEPSGELFFGEGSRLTVL.

This rearrangement joins TRBV10-3 to TRBJ1-5, with D possibly matching TRBD1 (5 bases). Trimming took off 4 bases at V and 7 bases at J, with 17 bases between the two ends. Germline CDR1 reads ENHRY; CDR2 reads SYGVKD. The CDR3 is 15 residues long. CDR3 in amino acids: CAISGAGLGEQPQHF. DNA of the CDR3: TGTGCCATCAGTGGCGCGGGGCTGGGAGAACAGCCCCAGCATTTT.

V is TRBV19 and J is TRBJ1-3; 7 bases line up with TRBD1. Germline V gives CDR1 LNHDA, CDR2 SQIVND (reference sequence). This CDR3 is 16 amino acids long. The DNA for the CDR3 is TGTGAGTCTTGGAACAGGGGCGCACCCTCTGGAAACACCATATATTTT. Its translation is CESWNRGAPSGNTIYF.

This clone was observed a few times. The J gene is TRBJ1-1, the V gene TRBV7-3; TRBD1 agrees at 9 bases. CDR1 and CDR2 from the germline V gene are SGHTA and FQGTGA. The CDR3 loop spans 16 amino acids. With 5 bases clipped from V and 2 bases from J, the junction kept 9 bases outside the gene matches. The CDR3 spells CASSPDRGSTNTEAFF. The CDR3 coding sequence is TGTGCCAGCAGCCCCGACAGGGGGAGTACAAACACTGAAGCTTTCTTT.

This sequence joins TRBV5-1 and TRBJ1-1; D is undetermined. Germline CDR1 is SGHRS and CDR2 is YFSETQ. With 6 bases removed from V and 0 bases from J, the gap between germline ends came to 12 bases. The CDR3 length is 14 residues. The DNA for the CDR3 is TGCGCCAGCACCCGCGCCGAGATGAACACTGAAGCTTTCTTT. Amino acids: CASTRAEMNTEAFF.

The chain recombines TRBV6-1 with TRBJ1-3; D ambiguous. This CDR3 has 16 amino acids. CDR1 and CDR2 from the germline V gene are MNHNS and SASEGT. Trimming stripped 2 bases from V and 0 bases from J, with 11 bases between. CDR3 sequence reads: CASSEKRVTSGNTIYF. The DNA of the CDR3 is TGTGCCAGCAGTGAAAAGAGGGTAACCTCTGGAAACACCATATATTTT.

V and J are TRBV6-4 and TRBJ1-1; a possible D gene is TRBD1 (6 bases). The CDR3 extends over 17 amino acids. Trimming left V 6 bases short and J 5 bases short, with 25 bases between. The germline V gene encodes CDR1 MRHNA and CDR2 SNTAGT. For the CDR3, the DNA is TGTGCCAGCAGGCCTCCGTGGGGGCTACTGTTAGGGACTGAAGCTTTCTTT. Amino acid sequence: CASRPPWGLLLGTEAFF.

The chain joins TRBV30 to TRBJ1-1, with TRBD1 matching over 7 bases. CDR3 length: 12 amino acids. Germline CDR1 reads GTSNPN; CDR2 reads SVGIG (reference sequence). V lost 7 bases to trimming and J lost 1 base; unmatched junction nucleotides: 3. As DNA, the CDR3 is TGTGCCTACCGGGACAGGAACACTGAAGCTTTCTTT. Translating gives CAYRDRNTEAFF.

V is TRBV28 and J is TRBJ2-5, with 7 nucleotides matching TRBD2. The length of the CDR3 is 16 residues. J gave up 4 bases and V 0 bases, and 8 bases lay outside the gene matches. Germline loops: CDR1 MDHEN, CDR2 SYDVKM. The CDR3 loop is CASSLWASGEGETQYF. CDR3 DNA: TGTGCCAGCAGTTTATGGGCCTCGGGGGAGGGAGAGACCCAGTACTTC.

This chain joins TRBV28 and TRBJ1-3, with D possibly matching TRBD1 (5 bases). In germline, CDR1 is MDHEN, CDR2 SYDVKM. The CDR3 totals 11 residues. Trimming left V 8 bases short and J 12 bases short, with 14 bases between. CDR3 sequence: CASCSDSIIYF. In nucleotides, the CDR3 is TGTGCCAGCTGTTCCGACAGCATCATATATTTT.

This rearrangement joins TRBV2 to TRBJ2-2; maybe TRBD2 (5 bases). V gave up 3 bases and J gave up 6 bases, with 11 bases separating them. This CDR3 is built from 14 residues. The V gene's germline CDR1 is SNHLY and CDR2 FYNNEI. The CDR3 region has the DNA TGTGCCAGCAGTGAGAACGGGAAGTCCGGGGAGCTGTTTTTT. Protein sequence: CASSENGKSGELFF.

The rearrangement uses TRBV12-3 or TRBV12-4 and TRBJ2-7, with 7 bases aligning to TRBD2. J gave up 6 bases and V 6 bases, and 8 bases lay outside the gene matches. The CDR3 runs to 13 residues. The CDR3 nucleotides read TGTGCCAGCAGGCCTACTAGCGCCGTCGAGCAGTACTTC. Translated, it gives CASRPTSAVEQYF.

The gene calls are TRBV3-1 (or the pseudogene TRBV3-2) and TRBJ2-7, with D possibly matching TRBD1 (5 bases). V lost 3 bases and J lost 2, with 17 bases in between. Germline-derived CDR1 and CDR2 are LGHDT and YNNKEL (reference sequence). The length of the CDR3 is 16 residues. For the CDR3, the DNA is TGTGCCAGCAGCCACACAGGACGAGAAATCCCCTACGAGCAGTACTTC. Protein sequence: CASSHTGREIPYEQYF.

This chain connects TRBV5-1 to TRBJ2-5, with D possibly TRBD2 on 5 matching bases. The ends were cut back, 3 bases at V and 1 base at J, with 13 bases in the middle. Per the germline V gene, CDR1 is SGHRS and CDR2 is YFSETQ. This CDR3 has 15 amino acids. The CDR3 spells CASSYQRGSQETQYF. The CDR3 nucleotides read TGCGCCAGCAGCTACCAGCGAGGGAGCCAAGAGACCCAGTACTTC. Combining the CDR3 with reference TRBV5-1 and TRBJ2-5 gives the whole variable domain KAGVTQTPRYLIKTRGQQVTLSCSPISGHRSVSWYQQTPGQGLQFLFEYFSETQRNKGNFPGRFSGRQFSNSRSEMNVSTLELGDSALYLCASSYQRGSQETQYFGPGTRLLVL.

The J gene is TRBJ1-5, the V gene TRBV11-2; D is unclear. With 4 bases removed from V and 7 bases from J, the gap between germline ends came to 17 bases. The CDR3 runs 15 residues. Germline values: CDR1 SGHAT, CDR2 FQNNGV. The CDR3 DNA follows: TGTGCCAGCAGCTCGGGAGGAGGGTCATCGCAGCCCCAGCATTTT. It specifies CASSSGGGSSQPQHF.

The gene calls are TRBV23-1 and TRBJ2-1, with D possibly being TRBD2 (5 bases). TRBV23-1 is an ORF, and what it does is uncertain. Trimming removed 7 bases at V and 4 bases at J, with 26 bases between. CDR3 length: 18 amino acids. The CDR3 protein is CASTQDRAPGIGYNEQFF. As DNA, the CDR3 is TGCGCCAGCACCCAAGATAGAGCGCCGGGAATAGGTTACAATGAGCAGTTCTTC.

The chain joins TRBV29-1 to TRBJ1-5; TRBD1 aligns across 8 bases. The V gene end was trimmed by 6 bases and the J gene end by 7 bases; junction bases not matched to a gene: 5. The CDR3 consists of 12 residues. Germline V gene lookup returns CDR1 SQVTM and CDR2 ANQGSEA. CDR3 sequence (DNA): TGCAGCGTGGGACAGGAGGGGCAGCCCCAGCATTTT. This sequence encodes CSVGQEGQPQHF.